This T cell receptor (beta chain) was recovered during a study of cytomegalovirus exposure and HLA in healthy donors. PCR employed 60 Vbeta and 13 Jbeta primers. Profiled with immunoSEQ multiplex PCR; TCRdb holds only in-frame clones, not every one. Its table lists 150,000 or so clones. Germline trimming cut 5 bases from V and 4 bases from J; bases unmatched to any gene: 11. Germline loops: CDR1 MDHEN, CDR2 SYDVKM. The length of the CDR3 is 17 residues. Whole-study results and caveats: The authors enumerated some 170 TCR beta chains as linked to cytomegalovirus.

For this clone: What it binds is unknown.

Sequencing was carried out using PBMCs. The receptor comes from a woman aged 45-59 years in good health and CMV-seronegative. The genes are TRBV28 and TRBJ1-2; 12 nucleotides agree with TRBD1. The CDR3 loop reads CASSLGTGGGLSYGYTF. The CDR3 DNA sequence: TGTGCCAGCAGTCTAGGGACAGGGGGCGGGTTATCCTATGGCTACACCTTC.